This T cell receptor beta chain was profiled in a study of CD8+ T cells in alopecia areata. Findings and caveats of the study: In scalp and blood during tofacitinib, many expanded lesional clones persisted.

To note about this clone: What it recognizes is unknown.

The sample's treatment: oral pan-JAK inhibitor, 5-10 mg twice daily. V was clipped by 1 base and J by 0 bases, with 13 bases between them. Per the germline V gene, CDR1 is SGHDT and CDR2 is YYEEEE. CDR3 length: 17 amino acids. The sequencing template was cDNA reverse transcribed from extracted RNA. Here immunoSEQ multiplex PCR was the method, and the copy in TCRdb shows in-frame clones only, minus some. Among 200,000 to 250,000 clones listed, about 50% were seen once. This sample comprised CD4+ T cells sorted from blood, obtained at week 4, from a patient treated with tofacitinib. The chain combines TRBV5-6 with TRBJ2-2, with D tentatively TRBD1 (6 bases). The TCR was taken from a human donor with alopecia areata. The CDR3 reads CASSLLRDTTNTGELFF. CDR3 sequence (DNA): TGTGCCAGCAGCTTGCTCCGGGACACTACGAACACCGGGGAGCTGTTTTTT. Full variable domain (outside the CDR3, taken from reference TRBV5-6 and TRBJ2-2): DAGVTQSPTHLIKTRGQQVTLRCSPKSGHDTVSWYQQALGQGPQFIFQYYEEEERQRGNFPDRFSGHQFPNYSSELNVNALLLGDSALYLCASSLLRDTTNTGELFFGEGSRLTVL.